The following is a T cell receptor (beta chain) sequence with its context. Germline-derived CDR1 and CDR2 are SQVTM and ANQGSEA. V gave up 7 bases and J gave up 2 bases, with 14 bases separating them. The CDR3 is 13 residues long. This record belongs to a study of blood T cell repertoires in COVID-19. Study details: The study drew acute and convalescent COVID-19 samples from the United States, Italy and Spain. The cDNA or gDNA used as material had been derived from T cells, B-cell-depleted T cells, or PBMCs.

Original processing methods: The assay estimated nucleated cells by amplifying reference gene primers. The method was immunoSEQ multiplex PCR; TCRdb's version includes in-frame clones alone and lacks a portion of them. The V and J calls and clone size come from that table; D and trimming were worked out from the DNA. Among 150,000 to 200,000 clones, about 80% were seen once, and the ten largest hold 22%. This clonotype was obtained from an elderly woman with acute or convalescent COVID-19. Sequencing was done on a sample of peripheral blood. The rearrangement joins TRBV29-1 to TRBJ1-2; D is possibly TRBD1 (6 bases). The CDR3 nucleotides are TGCAGCGCTCGGGGTCAGGGGAACTATGGCTACACCTTC. It is translated as CSARGQGNYGYTF.